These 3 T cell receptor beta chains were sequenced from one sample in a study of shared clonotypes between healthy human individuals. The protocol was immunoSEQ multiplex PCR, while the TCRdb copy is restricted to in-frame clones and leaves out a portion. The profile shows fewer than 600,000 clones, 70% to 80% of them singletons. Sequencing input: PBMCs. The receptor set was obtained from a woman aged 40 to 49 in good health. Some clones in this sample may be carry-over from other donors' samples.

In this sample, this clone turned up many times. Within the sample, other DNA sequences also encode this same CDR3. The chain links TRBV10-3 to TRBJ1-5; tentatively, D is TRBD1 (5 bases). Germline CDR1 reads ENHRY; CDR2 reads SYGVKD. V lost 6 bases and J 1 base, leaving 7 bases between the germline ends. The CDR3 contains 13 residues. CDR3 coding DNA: TGTGCCATCAGCTGGGACAGCAATCAGCCCCAGCATTTT. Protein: CAISWDSNQPQHF.

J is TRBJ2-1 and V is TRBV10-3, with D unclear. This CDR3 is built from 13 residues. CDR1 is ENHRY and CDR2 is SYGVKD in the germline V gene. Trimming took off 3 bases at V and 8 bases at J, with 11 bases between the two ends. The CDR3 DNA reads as TGTGCCATCAGTGAAGTACGAAGCCATGAGCAGTTCTTC. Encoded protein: CAISEVRSHEQFF.

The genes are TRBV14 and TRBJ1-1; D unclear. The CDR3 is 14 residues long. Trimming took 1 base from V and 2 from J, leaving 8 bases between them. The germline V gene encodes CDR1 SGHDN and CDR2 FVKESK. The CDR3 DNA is TGTGCCAGCAGCCAAGTGACGGCAAACACTGAAGCTTTCTTT. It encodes CASSQVTANTEAFF. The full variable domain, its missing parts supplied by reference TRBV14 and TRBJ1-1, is EAGVTQFPSHSVIEKGQTVTLRCDPISGHDNLYWYRRVMGKEIKFLLHFVKESKQDESGMPNNRFLAERTGGTYSTLKVQPAELEDSGVYFCASSQVTANTEAFFGQGTRLTVV.